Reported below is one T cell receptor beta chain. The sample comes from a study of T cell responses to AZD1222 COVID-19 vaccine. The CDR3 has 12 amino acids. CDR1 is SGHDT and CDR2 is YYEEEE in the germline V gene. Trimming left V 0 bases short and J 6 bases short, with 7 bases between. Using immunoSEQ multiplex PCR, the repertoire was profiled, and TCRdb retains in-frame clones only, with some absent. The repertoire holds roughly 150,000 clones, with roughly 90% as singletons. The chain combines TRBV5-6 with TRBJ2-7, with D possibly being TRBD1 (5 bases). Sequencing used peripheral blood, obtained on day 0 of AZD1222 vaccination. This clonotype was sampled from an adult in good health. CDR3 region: CASSLEGVEQYF. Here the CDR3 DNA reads TGTGCCAGCAGCTTGGAAGGGGTCGAGCAGTACTTC.